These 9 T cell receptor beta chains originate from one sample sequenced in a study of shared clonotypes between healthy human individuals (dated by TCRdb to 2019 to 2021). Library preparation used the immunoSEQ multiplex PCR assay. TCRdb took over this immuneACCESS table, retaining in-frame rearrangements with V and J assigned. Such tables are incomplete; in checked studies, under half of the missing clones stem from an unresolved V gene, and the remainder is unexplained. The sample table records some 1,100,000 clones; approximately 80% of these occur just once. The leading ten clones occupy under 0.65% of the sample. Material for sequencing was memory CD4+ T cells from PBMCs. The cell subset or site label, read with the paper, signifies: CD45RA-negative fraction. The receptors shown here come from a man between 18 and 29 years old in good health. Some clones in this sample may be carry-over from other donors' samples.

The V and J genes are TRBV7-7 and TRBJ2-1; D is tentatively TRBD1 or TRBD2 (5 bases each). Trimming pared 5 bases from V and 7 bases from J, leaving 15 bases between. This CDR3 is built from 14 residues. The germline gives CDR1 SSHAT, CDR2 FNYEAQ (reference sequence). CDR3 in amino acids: CASSRPGPGNEQFF. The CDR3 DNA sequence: TGTGCCAGCAGCCGCCCGGGACCGGGGAATGAGCAGTTCTTC. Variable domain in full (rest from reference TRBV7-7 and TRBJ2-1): GAGVSQSPRYKVTKRGQDVTLRCDPISSHATLYWYQQALGQGPEFLTYFNYEAQPDKSGLPSDRFSAERPEGSISTLTIQRTEQRDSAMYRCASSRPGPGNEQFFGPGTRLTVL.

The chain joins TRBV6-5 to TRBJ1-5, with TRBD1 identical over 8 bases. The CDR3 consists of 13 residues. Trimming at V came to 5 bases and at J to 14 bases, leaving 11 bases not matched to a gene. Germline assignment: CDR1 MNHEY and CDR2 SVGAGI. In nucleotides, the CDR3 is TGTGCCAGCAGTAAAGGGACAGGCCAAAAGAAGCATTTT. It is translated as CASSKGTGQKKHF.

This CDR3 reads CASTGTGDNYGYTF. As DNA, the CDR3 is TGTGCCAGTACAGGGACAGGGGATAACTATGGCTACACCTTC. The chain links TRBV19 to TRBJ1-2; 10 bases match TRBD1. The V gene end was trimmed by 7 bases and the J gene end by 1 base; junction bases not matched to a gene: 3. CDR1 and CDR2 (germline): LNHDA, SQIVND (reference sequence). This CDR3 comprises 14 residues. Combining the CDR3 with reference TRBV19 and TRBJ1-2 gives the whole variable domain DGGITQSPKYLFRKEGQNVTLSCEQNLNHDAMYWYRQDPGQGLRLIYYSQIVNDFQKGDIAEGYSVSREKKESFPLTVTSAQKNPTAFYLCASTGTGDNYGYTFGSGTRLTVV.

CDR3 residues: CASSFSGGDIQYF. In DNA form, the CDR3 reads TGTGCCAGCAGCTTTTCAGGGGGGGACATTCAGTACTTC. This chain links TRBV7-9 with TRBJ2-4; D may match TRBD1 or TRBD2 (7 bases each). With 3 bases removed from V and 8 bases from J, the gap between germline ends came to 11 bases. The CDR3 spans 13 residues. Looked up from germline, CDR1 is SEHNR and CDR2 is FQNEAQ (reference sequence).

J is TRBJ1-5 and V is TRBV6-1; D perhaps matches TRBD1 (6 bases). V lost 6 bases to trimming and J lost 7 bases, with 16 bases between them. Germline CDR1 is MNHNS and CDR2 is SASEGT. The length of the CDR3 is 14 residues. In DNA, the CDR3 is TGTGCCAGCAGCCTAAGGGGGGGCCGGCAGCCCCAGCATTTT. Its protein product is CASSLRGGRQPQHF.

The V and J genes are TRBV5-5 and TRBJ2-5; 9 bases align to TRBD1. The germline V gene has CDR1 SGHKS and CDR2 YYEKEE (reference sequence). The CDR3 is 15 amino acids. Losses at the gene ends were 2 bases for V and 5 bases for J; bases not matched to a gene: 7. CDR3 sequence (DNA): TGTGCCAGCAGCTTAAACACAGGGGGCTGGGAGACCCAGTACTTC. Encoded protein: CASSLNTGGWETQYF.

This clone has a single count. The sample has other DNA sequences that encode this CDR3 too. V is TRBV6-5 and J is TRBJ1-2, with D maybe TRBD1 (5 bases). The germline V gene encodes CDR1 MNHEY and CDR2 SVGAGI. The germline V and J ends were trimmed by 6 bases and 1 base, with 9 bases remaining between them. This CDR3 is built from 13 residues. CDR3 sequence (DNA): TGTGCCAGCAGCCGAGACAGTAACTATGGCTACACCTTC. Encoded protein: CASSRDSNYGYTF.

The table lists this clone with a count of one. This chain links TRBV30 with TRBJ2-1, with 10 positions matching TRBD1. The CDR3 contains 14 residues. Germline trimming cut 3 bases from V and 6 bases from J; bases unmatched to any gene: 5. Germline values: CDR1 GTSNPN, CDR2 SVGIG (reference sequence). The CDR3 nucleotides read TGTGCCTGGAGGAGACAGGGGGCCTCCAATGAGCAGTTCTTC. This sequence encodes CAWRRQGASNEQFF.

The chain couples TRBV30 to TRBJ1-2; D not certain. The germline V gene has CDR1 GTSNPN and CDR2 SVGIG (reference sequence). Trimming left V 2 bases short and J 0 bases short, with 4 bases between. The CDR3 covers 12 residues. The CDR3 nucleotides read TGTGCCTGGAGTTCAGCTAACTATGGCTACACCTTC. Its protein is CAWSSANYGYTF.